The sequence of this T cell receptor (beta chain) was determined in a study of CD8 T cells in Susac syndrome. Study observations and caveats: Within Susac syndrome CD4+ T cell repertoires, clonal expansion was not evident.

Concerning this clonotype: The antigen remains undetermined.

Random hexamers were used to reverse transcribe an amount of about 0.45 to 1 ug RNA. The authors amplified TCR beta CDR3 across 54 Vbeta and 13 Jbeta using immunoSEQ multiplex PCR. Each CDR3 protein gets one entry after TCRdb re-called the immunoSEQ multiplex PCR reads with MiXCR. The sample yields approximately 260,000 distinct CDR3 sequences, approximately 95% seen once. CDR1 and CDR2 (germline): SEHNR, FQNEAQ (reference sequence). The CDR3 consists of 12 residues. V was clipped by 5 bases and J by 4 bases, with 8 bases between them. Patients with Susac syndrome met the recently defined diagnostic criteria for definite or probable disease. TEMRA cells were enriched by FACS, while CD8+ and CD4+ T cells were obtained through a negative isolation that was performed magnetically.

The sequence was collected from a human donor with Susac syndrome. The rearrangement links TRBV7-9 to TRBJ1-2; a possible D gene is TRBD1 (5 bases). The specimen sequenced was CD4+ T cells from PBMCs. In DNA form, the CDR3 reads TGTGCCAGCAGCGCCCAGGGCTATGGCTACACCTTC. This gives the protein CASSAQGYGYTF. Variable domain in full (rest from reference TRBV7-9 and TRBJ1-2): DTGVSQNPRHKITKRGQNVTFRCDPISEHNRLYWYRQTLGQGPEFLTYFQNEAQLEKSRLLSDRFSAERPKGSFSTLEIQRTEQGDSAMYLCASSAQGYGYTFGSGTRLTVV.